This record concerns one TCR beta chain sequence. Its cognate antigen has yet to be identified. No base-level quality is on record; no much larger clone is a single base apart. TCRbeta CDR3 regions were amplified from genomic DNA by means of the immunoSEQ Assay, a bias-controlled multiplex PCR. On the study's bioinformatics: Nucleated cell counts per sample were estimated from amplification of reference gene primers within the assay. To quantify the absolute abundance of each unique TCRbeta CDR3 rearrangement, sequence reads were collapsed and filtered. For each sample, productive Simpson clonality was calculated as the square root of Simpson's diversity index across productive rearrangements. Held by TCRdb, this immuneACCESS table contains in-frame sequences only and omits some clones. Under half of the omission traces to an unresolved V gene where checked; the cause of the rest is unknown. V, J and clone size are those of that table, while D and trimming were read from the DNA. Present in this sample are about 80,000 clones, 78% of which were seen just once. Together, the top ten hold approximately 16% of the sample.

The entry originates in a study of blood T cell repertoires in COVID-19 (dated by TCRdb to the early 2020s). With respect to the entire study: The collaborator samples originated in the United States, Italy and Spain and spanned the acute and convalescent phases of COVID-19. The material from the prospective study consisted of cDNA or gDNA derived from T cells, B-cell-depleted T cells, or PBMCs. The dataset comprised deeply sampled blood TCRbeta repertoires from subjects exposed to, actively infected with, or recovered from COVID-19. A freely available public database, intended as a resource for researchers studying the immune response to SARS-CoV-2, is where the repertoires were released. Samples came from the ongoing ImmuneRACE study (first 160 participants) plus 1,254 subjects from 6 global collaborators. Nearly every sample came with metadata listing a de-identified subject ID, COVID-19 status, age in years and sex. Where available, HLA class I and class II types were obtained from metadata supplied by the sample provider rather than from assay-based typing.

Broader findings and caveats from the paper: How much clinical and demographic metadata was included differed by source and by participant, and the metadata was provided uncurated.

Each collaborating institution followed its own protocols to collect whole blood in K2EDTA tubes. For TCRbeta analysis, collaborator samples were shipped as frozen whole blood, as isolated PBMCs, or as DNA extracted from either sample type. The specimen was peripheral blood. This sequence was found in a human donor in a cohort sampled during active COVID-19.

The nucleotides read TGTGCCAGCAGTTTTTCCGGGACAGGAAACACCATATATTTT. Protein translation: CASSFSGTGNTIYF. The sequence joins TRBV27 to TRBJ1-3; TRBD1 is possibly the D segment (6 matching bases). CDR1 and CDR2, looked up from the germline V gene (reference sequence), are MNHEY and SMNVEV. The CDR3 holds 14 amino acids from the cysteine to the phenylalanine. Only CDR3 DNA is held: 42 bases, read in frame from base 1. Relative to germline, V is 3 bases shorter and J is 4 bases shorter, with 10 bases between their ends.